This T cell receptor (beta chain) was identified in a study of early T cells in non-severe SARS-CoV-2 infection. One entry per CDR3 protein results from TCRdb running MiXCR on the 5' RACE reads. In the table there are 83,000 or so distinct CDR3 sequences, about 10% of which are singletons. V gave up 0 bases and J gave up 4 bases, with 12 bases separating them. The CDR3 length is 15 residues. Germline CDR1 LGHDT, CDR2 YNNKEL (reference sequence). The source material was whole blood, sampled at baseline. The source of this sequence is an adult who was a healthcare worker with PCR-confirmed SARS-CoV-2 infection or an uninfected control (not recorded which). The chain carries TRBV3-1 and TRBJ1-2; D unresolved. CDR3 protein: CASSQEPQGSYGYTF. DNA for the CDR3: TGTGCCAGCAGCCAAGAGCCCCAAGGCTCCTATGGCTACACCTTC. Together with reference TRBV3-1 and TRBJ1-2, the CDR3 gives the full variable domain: DTAVSQTPKYLVTQMGNDKSIKCEQNLGHDTMYWYKQDSKKFLKIMFSYNNKELIINETVPNRFSPKSPDKAHLNLHINSLELGDSAVYFCASSQEPQGSYGYTFGSGTRLTVV.